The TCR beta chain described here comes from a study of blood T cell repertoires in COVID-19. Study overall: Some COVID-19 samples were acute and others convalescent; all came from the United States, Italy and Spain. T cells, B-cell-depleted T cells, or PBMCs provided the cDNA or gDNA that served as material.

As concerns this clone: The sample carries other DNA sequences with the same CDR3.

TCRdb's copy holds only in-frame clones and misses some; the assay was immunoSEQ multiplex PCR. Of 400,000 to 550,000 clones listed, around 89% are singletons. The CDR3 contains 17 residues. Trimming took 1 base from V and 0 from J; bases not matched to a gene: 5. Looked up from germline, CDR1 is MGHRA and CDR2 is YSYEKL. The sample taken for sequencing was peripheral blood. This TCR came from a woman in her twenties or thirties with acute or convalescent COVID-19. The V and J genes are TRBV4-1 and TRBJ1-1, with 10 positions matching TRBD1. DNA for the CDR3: TGCGCCAGCAGCCAAGTGGGACAGGGGTTAATGAACACTGAAGCTTTCTTT. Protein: CASSQVGQGLMNTEAFF.